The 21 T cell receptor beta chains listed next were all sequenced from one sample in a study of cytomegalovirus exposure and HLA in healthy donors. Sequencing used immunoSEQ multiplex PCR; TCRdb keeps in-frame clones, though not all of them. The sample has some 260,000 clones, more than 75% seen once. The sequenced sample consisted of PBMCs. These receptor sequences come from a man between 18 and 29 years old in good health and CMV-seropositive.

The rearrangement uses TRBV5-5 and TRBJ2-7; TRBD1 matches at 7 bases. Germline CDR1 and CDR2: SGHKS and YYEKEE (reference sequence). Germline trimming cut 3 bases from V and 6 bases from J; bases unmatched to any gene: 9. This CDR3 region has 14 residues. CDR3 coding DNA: TGTGCCAGCAGCTCTTGGAGTCGACAGGGCGAGCAGTACTTC. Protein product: CASSSWSRQGEQYF.

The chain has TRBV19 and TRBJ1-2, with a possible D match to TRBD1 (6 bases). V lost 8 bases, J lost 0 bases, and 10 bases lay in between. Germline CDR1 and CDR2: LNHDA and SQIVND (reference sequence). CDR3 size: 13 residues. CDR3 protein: CASWTAANYGYTF. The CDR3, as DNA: TGTGCCAGTTGGACAGCAGCTAACTATGGCTACACCTTC. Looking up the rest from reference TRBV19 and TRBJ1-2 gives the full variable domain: DGGITQSPKYLFRKEGQNVTLSCEQNLNHDAMYWYRQDPGQGLRLIYYSQIVNDFQKGDIAEGYSVSREKKESFPLTVTSAQKNPTAFYLCASWTAANYGYTFGSGTRLTVV.

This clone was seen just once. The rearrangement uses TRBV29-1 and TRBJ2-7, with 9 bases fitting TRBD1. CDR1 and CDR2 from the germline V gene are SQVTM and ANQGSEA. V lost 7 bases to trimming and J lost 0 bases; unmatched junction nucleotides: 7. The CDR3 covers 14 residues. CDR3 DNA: TGCAGCGCTCGGACAGGGGATTACTCCTACGAGCAGTACTTC. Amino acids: CSARTGDYSYEQYF.

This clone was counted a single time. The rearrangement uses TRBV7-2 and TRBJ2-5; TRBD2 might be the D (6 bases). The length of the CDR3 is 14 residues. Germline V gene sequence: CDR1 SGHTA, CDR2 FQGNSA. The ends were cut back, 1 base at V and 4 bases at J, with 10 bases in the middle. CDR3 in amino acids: CASSLVVGGETQYF. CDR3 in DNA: TGTGCCAGCAGCTTAGTGGTGGGAGGAGAGACCCAGTACTTC.

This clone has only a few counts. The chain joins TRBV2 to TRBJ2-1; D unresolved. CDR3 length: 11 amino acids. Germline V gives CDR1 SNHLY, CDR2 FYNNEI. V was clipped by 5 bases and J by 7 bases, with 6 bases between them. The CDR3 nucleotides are TGTGCCAGCAGTACTCAAAATGAGCAGTTCTTC. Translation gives CASSTQNEQFF. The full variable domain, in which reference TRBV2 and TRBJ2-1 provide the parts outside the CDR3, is EPEVTQTPSHQVTQMGQEVILRCVPISNHLYFYWYRQILGQKVEFLVSFYNNEISEKSEIFDDQFSVERPDGSNFTLKIRSTKLEDSAMYFCASSTQNEQFFGPGTRLTVL.

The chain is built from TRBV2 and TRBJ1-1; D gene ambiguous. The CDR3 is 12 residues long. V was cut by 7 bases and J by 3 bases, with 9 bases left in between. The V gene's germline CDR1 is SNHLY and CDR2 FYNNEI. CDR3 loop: CASNQWDTEAFF. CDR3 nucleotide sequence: TGTGCCAGCAATCAGTGGGACACTGAAGCTTTCTTT.

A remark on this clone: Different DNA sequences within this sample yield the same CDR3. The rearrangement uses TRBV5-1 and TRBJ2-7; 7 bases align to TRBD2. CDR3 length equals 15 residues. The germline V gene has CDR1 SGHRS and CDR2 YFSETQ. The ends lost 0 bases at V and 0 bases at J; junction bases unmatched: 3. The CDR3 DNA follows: TGCGCCAGCAGCTTGGCCGGCGGGAGCTCCTACGAGCAGTACTTC. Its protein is CASSLAGGSSYEQYF.

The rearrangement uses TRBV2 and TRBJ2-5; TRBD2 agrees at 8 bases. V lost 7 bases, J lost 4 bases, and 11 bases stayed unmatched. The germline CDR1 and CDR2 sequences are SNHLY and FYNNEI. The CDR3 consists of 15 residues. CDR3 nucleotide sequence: TGTGCCAGCACCCAAGCGGCGGGAGGTGTAGAGACCCAGTACTTC. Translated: CASTQAAGGVETQYF.

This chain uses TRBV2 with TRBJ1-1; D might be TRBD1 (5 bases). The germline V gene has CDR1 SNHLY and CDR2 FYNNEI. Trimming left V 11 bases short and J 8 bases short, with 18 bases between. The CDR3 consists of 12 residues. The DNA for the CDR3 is TGTGCCTCCCGAGGGGATTCATCGGAAGCTTTCTTT. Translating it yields CASRGDSSEAFF.

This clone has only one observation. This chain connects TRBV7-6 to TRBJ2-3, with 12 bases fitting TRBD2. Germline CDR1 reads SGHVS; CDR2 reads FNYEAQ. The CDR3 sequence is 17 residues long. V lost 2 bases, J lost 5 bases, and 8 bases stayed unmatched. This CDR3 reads CASSLMASGRAVDTQYF. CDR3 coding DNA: TGTGCCAGCAGCTTAATGGCTAGCGGGAGGGCCGTAGATACGCAGTATTTT.

CDR3: CASSQDNTSPIYEQFF. CDR3 sequence (DNA): TGCGCCAGCAGCCAAGATAACACTAGCCCGATTTATGAGCAGTTCTTC. The rearrangement links TRBV4-3 to TRBJ2-1, with D maybe TRBD2 (6 bases). Germline V CDR1 and CDR2: LGHNA, YSLEER. Trimming removed 0 bases at V and 8 bases at J, with 17 bases between. This CDR3 has 16 amino acids.

The DNA of the CDR3 is TGCAGCGTTCGTCAGGTCTTGTGGACAGATACGCAGTATTTT. It codes for CSVRQVLWTDTQYF. The chain joins TRBV29-1 to TRBJ2-3; unclear D gene. Per the germline V gene, CDR1 is SQVTM and CDR2 is ANQGSEA. The CDR3 is 14 residues long. With 5 bases removed from V and 3 bases from J, the gap between germline ends came to 15 bases.

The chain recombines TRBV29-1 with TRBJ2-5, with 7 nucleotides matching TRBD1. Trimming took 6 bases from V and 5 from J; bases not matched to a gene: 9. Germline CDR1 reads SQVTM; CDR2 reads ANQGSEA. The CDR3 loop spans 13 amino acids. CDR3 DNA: TGCAGCGTAACGACAGGGCTAAGGGAGACCCAGTACTTC. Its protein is CSVTTGLRETQYF.

CDR3 loop: CASSFGTGGQPQHF. CDR3 nucleotide sequence: TGTGCCAGCAGCTTCGGGACAGGGGGTCAGCCCCAGCATTTT. This chain links TRBV5-8 with TRBJ1-5; 11 nucleotides match TRBD1. Losses at the gene ends were 2 bases for V and 6 bases for J; bases not matched to a gene: 1. Germline V gives CDR1 SGHTS, CDR2 YDEGEE. The CDR3 contains 14 residues.

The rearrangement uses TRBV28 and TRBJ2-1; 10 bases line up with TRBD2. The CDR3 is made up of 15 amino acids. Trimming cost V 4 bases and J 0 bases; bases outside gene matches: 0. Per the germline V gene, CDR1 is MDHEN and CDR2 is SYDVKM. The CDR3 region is CASSSSGSSYNEQFF. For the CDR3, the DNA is TGTGCCAGCAGTTCTAGCGGGAGCTCCTACAATGAGCAGTTCTTC.

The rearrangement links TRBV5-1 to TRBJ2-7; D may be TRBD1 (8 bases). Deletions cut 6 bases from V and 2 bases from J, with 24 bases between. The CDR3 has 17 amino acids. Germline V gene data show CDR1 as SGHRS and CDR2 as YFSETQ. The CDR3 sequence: CASMRDHRGGSTYEQYF. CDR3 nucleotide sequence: TGCGCCAGCATGAGGGACCACAGGGGGGGATCGACCTACGAGCAGTACTTC.

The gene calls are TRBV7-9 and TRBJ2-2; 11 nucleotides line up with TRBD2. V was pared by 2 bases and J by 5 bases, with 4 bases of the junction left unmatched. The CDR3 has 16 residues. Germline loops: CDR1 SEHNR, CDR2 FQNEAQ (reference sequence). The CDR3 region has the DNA TGTGCCAGCAGCTTATTAGCGGGAGGGGATACCGGGGAGCTGTTTTTT. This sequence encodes CASSLLAGGDTGELFF.

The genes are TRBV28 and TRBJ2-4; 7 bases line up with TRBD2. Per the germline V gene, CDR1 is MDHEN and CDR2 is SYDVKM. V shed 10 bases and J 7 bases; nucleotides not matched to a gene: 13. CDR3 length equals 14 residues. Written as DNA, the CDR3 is TGTGCCACCCGGCCCGGACCCGGGAGGAACATTCAGTACTTC. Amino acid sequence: CATRPGPGRNIQYF.

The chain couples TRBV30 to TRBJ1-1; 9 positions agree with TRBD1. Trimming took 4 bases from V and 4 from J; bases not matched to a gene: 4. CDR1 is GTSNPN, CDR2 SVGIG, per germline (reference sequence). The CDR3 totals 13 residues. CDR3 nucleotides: TGTGCCTGGAACCGGGACAGGGTCACTGAAGCTTTCTTT. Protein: CAWNRDRVTEAFF. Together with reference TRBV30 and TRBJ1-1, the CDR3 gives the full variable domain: SQTIHQWPATLVQPVGSPLSLECTVEGTSNPNLYWYRQAAGRGLQLLFYSVGIGQISSEVPQNLSASRPQDRQFILSSKKLLLSDSGFYLCAWNRDRVTEAFFGQGTRLTVV.

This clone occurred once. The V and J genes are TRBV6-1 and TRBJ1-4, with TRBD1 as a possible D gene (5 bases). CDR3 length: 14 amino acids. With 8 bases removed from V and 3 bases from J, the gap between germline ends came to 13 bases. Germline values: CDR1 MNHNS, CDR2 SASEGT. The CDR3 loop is CASRTGPANEKLFF. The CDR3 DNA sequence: TGTGCCAGCCGAACAGGCCCCGCTAATGAAAAACTGTTTTTT.

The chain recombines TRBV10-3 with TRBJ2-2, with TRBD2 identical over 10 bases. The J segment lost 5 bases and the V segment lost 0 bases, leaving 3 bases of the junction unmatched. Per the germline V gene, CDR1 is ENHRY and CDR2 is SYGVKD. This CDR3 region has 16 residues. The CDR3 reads CAISESSGRGTGELFF. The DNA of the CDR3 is TGTGCCATCAGTGAGTCGAGCGGGAGGGGGACCGGGGAGCTGTTTTTT.